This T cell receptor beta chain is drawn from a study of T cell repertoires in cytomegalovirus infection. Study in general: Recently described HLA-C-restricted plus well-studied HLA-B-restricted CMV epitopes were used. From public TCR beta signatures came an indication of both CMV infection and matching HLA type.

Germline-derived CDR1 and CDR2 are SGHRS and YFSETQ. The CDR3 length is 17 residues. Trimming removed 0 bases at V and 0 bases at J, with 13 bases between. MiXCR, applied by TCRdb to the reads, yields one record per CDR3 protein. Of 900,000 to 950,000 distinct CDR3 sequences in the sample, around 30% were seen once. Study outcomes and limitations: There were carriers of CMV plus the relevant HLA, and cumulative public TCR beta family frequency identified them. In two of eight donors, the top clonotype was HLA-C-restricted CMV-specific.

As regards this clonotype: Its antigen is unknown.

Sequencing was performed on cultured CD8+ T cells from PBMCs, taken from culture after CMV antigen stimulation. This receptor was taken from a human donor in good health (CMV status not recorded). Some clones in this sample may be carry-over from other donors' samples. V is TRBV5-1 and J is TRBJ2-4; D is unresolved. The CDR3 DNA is TGCGCCAGCAGCTTGGCGGTGGGTTCATCAGCCAAAAACATTCAGTACTTC. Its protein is CASSLAVGSSAKNIQYF. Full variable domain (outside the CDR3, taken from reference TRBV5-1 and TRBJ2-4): KAGVTQTPRYLIKTRGQQVTLSCSPISGHRSVSWYQQTPGQGLQFLFEYFSETQRNKGNFPGRFSGRQFSNSRSEMNVSTLELGDSALYLCASSLAVGSSAKNIQYFGAGTRLSVL.